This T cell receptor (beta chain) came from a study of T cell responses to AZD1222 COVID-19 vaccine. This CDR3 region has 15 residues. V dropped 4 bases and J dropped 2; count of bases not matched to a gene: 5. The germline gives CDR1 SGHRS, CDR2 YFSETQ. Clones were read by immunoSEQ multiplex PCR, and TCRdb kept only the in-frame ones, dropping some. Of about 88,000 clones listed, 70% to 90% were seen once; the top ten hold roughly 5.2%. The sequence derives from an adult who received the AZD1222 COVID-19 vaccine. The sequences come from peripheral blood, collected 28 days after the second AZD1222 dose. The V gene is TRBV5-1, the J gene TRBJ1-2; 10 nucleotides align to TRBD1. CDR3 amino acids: CASSIRTGGNYGYTF. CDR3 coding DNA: TGCGCCAGCAGCATTAGGACAGGGGGAAACTATGGCTACACCTTC.